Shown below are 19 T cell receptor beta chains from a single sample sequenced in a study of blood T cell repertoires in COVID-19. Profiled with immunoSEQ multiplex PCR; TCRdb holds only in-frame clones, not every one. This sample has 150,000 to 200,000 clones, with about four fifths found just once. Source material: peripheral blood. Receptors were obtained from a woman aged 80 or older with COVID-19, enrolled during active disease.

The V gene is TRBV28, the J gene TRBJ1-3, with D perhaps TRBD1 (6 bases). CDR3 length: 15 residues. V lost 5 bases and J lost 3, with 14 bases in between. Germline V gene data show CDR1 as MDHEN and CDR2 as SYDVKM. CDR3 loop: CASSPQGVYGNTIYF. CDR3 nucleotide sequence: TGTGCCAGCAGTCCACAGGGAGTGTATGGAAACACCATATATTTT.

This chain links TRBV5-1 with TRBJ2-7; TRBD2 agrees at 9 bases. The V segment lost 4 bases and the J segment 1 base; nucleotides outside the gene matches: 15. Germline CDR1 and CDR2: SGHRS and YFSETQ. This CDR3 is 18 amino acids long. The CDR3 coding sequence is TGCGCCAGCAGCCTTGGATGGGGAAGGCGGGGGGGATCCTACGAGCAGTACTTC. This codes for CASSLGWGRRGGSYEQYF. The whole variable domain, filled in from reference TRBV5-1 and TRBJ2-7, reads KAGVTQTPRYLIKTRGQQVTLSCSPISGHRSVSWYQQTPGQGLQFLFEYFSETQRNKGNFPGRFSGRQFSNSRSEMNVSTLELGDSALYLCASSLGWGRRGGSYEQYFGPGTRLTVT.

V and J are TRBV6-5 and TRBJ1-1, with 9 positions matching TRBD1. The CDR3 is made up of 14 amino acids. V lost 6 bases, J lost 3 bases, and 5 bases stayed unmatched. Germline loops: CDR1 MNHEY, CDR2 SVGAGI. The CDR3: CASRTGGEDTEAFF. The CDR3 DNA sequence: TGTGCCAGCAGAACAGGGGGCGAGGACACTGAAGCTTTCTTT.

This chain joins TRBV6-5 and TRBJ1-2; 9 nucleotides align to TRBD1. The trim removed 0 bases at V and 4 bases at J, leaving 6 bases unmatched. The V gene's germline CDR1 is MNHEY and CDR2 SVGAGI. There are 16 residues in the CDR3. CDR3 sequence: CASSYSGQGSGYGYTF. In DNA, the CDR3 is TGTGCCAGCAGTTACTCGGGACAGGGATCCGGCTATGGCTACACCTTC.

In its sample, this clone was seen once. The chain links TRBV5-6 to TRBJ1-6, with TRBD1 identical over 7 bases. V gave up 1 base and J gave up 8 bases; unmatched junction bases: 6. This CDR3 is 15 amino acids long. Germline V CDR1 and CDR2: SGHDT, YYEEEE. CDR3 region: CASSLTGDHDSPLHF. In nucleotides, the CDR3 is TGTGCCAGCAGCTTGACAGGGGATCACGATTCACCCCTCCACTTT.

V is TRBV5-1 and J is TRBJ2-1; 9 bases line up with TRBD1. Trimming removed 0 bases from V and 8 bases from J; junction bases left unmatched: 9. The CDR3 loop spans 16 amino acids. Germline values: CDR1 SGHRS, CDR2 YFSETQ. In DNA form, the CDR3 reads TGCGCCAGCAGCTTGGAGGGAGGACAGGGGTACGATGAGCAGTTCTTC. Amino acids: CASSLEGGQGYDEQFF.

DNA of the CDR3: TGCAGTGCTAGAGATAATGGGCGCTACACCTTC. Encoded protein: CSARDNGRYTF. The chain combines TRBV20-1 with TRBJ1-2, with D unclear. V was shortened by 0 bases and J by 9 bases, with 8 bases between the two germline ends. The CDR3 sequence is 11 residues long. Germline CDR1 is DFQATT and CDR2 is SNEGSKA (reference sequence).

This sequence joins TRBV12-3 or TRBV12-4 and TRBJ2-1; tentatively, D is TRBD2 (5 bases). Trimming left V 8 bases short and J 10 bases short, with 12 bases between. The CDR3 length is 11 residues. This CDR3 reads CASRRTGEQFF. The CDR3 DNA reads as TGTGCCAGCCGAAGAACGGGAGAGCAGTTCTTC.

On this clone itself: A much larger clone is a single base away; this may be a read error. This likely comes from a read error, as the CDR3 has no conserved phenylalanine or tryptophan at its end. CDR3: CASSPGTAGVGGYTL. The CDR3 DNA sequence: TGTGCCAGCAGTCCCGGGACAGCCGGTGTTGGGGGCTACACCCTC. This chain connects TRBV2 to TRBJ1-2; 7 bases are a match to TRBD1. Looked up from germline, CDR1 is SNHLY and CDR2 is FYNNEI. This CDR3 comprises 15 residues. J gave up 8 bases and V 5 bases, and 14 bases lay outside the gene matches.

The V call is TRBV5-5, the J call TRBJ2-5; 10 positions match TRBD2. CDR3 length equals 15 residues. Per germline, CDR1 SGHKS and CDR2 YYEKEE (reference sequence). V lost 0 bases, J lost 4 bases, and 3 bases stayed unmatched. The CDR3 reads CASSLGLAGVETQYF. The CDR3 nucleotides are TGTGCCAGCAGCTTGGGGCTAGCGGGAGTAGAGACCCAGTACTTC.

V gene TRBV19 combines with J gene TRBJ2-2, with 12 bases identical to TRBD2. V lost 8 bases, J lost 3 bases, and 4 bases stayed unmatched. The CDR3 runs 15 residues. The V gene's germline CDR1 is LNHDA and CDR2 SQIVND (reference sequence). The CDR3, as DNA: TGTGCCAGTGGTACTAGCGGGAGGCACACCGGGGAGCTGTTTTTT. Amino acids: CASGTSGRHTGELFF.

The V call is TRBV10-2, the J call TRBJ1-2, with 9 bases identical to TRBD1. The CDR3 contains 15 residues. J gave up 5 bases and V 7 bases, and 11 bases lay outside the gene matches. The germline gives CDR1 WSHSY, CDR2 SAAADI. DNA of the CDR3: TGCGCCAGCACCCTTACCCTGACAGGGGGTTATGGCTACACCTTC. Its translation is CASTLTLTGGYGYTF.

As DNA, the CDR3 is TGTGCCAGCAGAGACACCTATGGCTACACCTTC. Residues: CASRDTYGYTF. The rearrangement uses TRBV27 and TRBJ1-2; unclear D gene. The CDR3 runs 11 residues. V was trimmed by 6 bases and J by 4 bases, leaving 6 bases between them. Germline CDR1 MNHEY, CDR2 SMNVEV (reference sequence).

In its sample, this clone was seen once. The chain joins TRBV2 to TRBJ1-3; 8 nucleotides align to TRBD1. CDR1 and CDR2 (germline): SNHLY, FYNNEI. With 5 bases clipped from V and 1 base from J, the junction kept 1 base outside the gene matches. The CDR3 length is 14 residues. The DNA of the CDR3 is TGTGCCAGCAGTAGGACAGGGTCTGGAAACACCATATATTTT. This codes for CASSRTGSGNTIYF.

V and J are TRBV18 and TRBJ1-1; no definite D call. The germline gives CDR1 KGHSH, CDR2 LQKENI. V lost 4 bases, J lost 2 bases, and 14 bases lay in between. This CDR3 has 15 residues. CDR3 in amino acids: CASSQSGGSNTEAFF. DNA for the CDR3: TGTGCCAGCTCACAAAGCGGCGGGTCCAACACTGAAGCTTTCTTT.

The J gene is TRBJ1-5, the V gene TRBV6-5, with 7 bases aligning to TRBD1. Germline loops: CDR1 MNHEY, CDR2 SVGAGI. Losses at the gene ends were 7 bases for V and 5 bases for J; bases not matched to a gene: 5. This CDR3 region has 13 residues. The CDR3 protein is CASKRTGYQPQHF. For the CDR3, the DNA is TGTGCCAGCAAGAGGACAGGATATCAGCCCCAGCATTTT.

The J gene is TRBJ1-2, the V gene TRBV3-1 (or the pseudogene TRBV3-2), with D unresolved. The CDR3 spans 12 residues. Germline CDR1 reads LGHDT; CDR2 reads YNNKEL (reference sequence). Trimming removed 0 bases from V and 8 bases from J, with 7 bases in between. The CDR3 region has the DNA TGTGCCAGCAGCCAAGACAGCAGGGGCTACACCTTC. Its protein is CASSQDSRGYTF.

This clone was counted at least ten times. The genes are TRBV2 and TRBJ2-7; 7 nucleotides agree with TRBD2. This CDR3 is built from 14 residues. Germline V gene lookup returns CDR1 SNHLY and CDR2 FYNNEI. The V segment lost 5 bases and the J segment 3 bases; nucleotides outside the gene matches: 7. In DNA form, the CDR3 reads TGTGCCAGCAGTTCCCAGCGGGATAGCTACGAGCAGTACTTC. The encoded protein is CASSSQRDSYEQYF.

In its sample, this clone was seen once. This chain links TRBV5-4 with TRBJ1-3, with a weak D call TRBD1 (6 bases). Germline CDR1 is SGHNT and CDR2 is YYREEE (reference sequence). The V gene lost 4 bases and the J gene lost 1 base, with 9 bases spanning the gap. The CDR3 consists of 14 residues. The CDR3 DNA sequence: TGTGCCAGCAGCCAGCAGGGGTCTGGAAACACCATATATTTT. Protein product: CASSQQGSGNTIYF.